This T cell receptor (beta chain) stems from a study of cytomegalovirus exposure and HLA in healthy donors. Germline V lookup: CDR1 SGHTA, CDR2 FQGNSA. The V segment lost 6 bases and the J segment 4 bases; nucleotides outside the gene matches: 6. The CDR3 runs to 15 residues. Findings and limits, study-wide: In a later analysis, productive TCRs from donors in an Asian-associated ancestry cluster reportedly carried fewer N-insertions than the cohort mean. CMV serostatus stood as the only immune exposure information on hand. The study listed 164 cytomegalovirus-associated TCR beta chains. TCR beta chains associated with HLA were, in a later analysis, more clonally expanded than equally common others.

The PCR had 60 Vbeta and 13 Jbeta primers. The table came from immunoSEQ multiplex PCR; TCRdb's copy has only in-frame clones and leaves some out. The profile covers about 190,000 clones, with around three quarters appearing a single time and about 1.6% taken by the ten largest. Comments on this clone: The target antigen is unknown.

Sequenced input: PBMCs. This chain links TRBV7-2 with TRBJ2-1, with 10 bases matching TRBD1. The clonotype was recovered from a woman under 30 in good health and CMV-seronegative. In DNA form, the CDR3 reads TGTGCCAGCAGTCTAGACAGGGGGCCTTACAATGAGCAGTTCTTC. Residues: CASSLDRGPYNEQFF.